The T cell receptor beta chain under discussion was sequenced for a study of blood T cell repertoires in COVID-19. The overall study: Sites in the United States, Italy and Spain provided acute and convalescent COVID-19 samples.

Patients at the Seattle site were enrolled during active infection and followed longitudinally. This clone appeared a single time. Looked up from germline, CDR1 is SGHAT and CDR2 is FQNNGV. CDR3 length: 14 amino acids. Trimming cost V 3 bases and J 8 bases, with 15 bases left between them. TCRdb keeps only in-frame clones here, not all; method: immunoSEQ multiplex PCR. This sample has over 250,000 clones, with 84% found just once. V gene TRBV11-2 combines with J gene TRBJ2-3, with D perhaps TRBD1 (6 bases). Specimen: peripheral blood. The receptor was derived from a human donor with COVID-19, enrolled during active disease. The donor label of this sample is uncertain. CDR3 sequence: CASSFGQTIGTQYF. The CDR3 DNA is TGTGCCAGCAGCTTCGGACAGACAATTGGTACGCAGTATTTT.